Listed here are 21 T cell receptor beta chains from one sample, sequenced in a study of T cell responses to AZD1222 COVID-19 vaccine. This table comes from immunoSEQ multiplex PCR, and its TCRdb copy is limited to in-frame clones, with some not included. The sample lists some 120,000 clones; approximately 90% were seen once. This specimen was peripheral blood, taken 28 days after the second AZD1222 dose. The receptors come from an adult who received the AZD1222 COVID-19 vaccine.

The gene calls are TRBV14 and TRBJ1-6; D is ambiguous. The CDR3 sequence is 18 residues long. Per the germline V gene, CDR1 is SGHDN and CDR2 is FVKESK. V shed 4 bases and J shed 6 bases, with 22 bases lying between them. The CDR3 DNA reads TGTGCCAGCAGCCTAAGACTCGCATCGAACCTGTTTAATTCACCCCTCCACTTT. Its protein is CASSLRLASNLFNSPLHF.

The chain employs TRBV6-6 and TRBJ1-1, with D unresolved. Trimming removed 5 bases at V and 5 bases at J, with 24 bases between. This CDR3 has 17 residues. The germline V gene has CDR1 MNHNY and CDR2 SVGAGI (reference sequence). CDR3 nucleotides: TGTGCCAGCAGTCCCCTGGGCAGTGGTAGATTGGGTACTGAAGCTTTCTTT. It codes for CASSPLGSGRLGTEAFF.

V is TRBV27 and J is TRBJ2-1; D not resolved. The CDR3 spans 14 residues. Germline CDR1 is MNHEY and CDR2 is SMNVEV (reference sequence). The germline V and J ends were trimmed by 6 bases and 7 bases, with 16 bases remaining between them. CDR3 nucleotide sequence: TGTGCCAGCAGGGGTATTAACGCAAAGAATGAGCAGTTCTTC. Translated, it gives CASRGINAKNEQFF.

About this clone itself: Other DNA sequences from this sample encode an identical CDR3 as well. The chain combines TRBV5-4 with TRBJ1-4; TRBD1 matches at 8 bases. This CDR3 spans 14 amino acids. V shed 4 bases, J shed 5 bases, and the junction held 4 bases outside the gene matches. Germline values: CDR1 SGHNT, CDR2 YYREEE (reference sequence). The DNA for the CDR3 is TGTGCCAGCAGCCCAGGGGGCGGAAATGAAAAACTGTTTTTT. Amino acid sequence: CASSPGGGNEKLFF.

The chain combines TRBV7-9 with TRBJ2-3; 8 bases map to TRBD1. The germline V gene has CDR1 SEHNR and CDR2 FQNEAQ (reference sequence). Unmatched junction bases numbered 4, after V lost 4 bases and J lost 1 base. There are 15 residues in the CDR3. The DNA of the CDR3 is TGTGCCAGCAGCTGGACAGGGATAGGCACAGATACGCAGTATTTT. The encoded protein is CASSWTGIGTDTQYF.

Worth noting for this clone: This same CDR3 is encoded by further DNA sequences in the sample. The gene calls are TRBV7-2 and TRBJ2-7, with D uncertain. The CDR3 runs to 13 residues. Trimming left V 4 bases short and J 0 bases short, with 7 bases between. Per the germline V gene, CDR1 is SGHTA and CDR2 is FQGNSA. In DNA, the CDR3 is TGTGCCAGCAGCTCCCGAAGCTCCTACGAGCAGTACTTC. Residues: CASSSRSSYEQYF.

This chain uses TRBV6-5 with TRBJ1-2, with D perhaps TRBD1 (6 bases). Germline CDR1 and CDR2: MNHEY and SVGAGI. CDR3 size: 15 residues. Trimming left V 6 bases short and J 4 bases short, with 18 bases between. The CDR3 loop reads CASSRDPGGAYGYTF. The CDR3 DNA follows: TGTGCCAGCAGCCGCGACCCGGGGGGGGCCTATGGCTACACCTTC.

This clone occurred once. This rearrangement joins TRBV6-5 to TRBJ1-4, with TRBD1 matching over 7 bases. The CDR3 spans 15 residues. V was clipped by 5 bases and J by 2 bases; unmatched bases: 5. CDR1 is MNHEY, CDR2 SVGAGI, per germline. The CDR3 coding sequence is TGTGCCAGCAGTCCTCCGGGACAGACTAATGAAAAACTGTTTTTT. Its protein product is CASSPPGQTNEKLFF.

The chain is built from TRBV2 and TRBJ1-5, with 7 nucleotides matching TRBD1. The CDR3 totals 14 residues. Germline trimming cut 3 bases from V and 6 bases from J; bases unmatched to any gene: 5. Germline V gene sequence: CDR1 SNHLY, CDR2 FYNNEI. CDR3 loop: CASSERTGVQPQHF. The CDR3 coding sequence is TGTGCCAGCAGTGAGAGAACAGGGGTTCAGCCCCAGCATTTT. The whole variable domain, remainder taken from reference TRBV2 and TRBJ1-5, is EPEVTQTPSHQVTQMGQEVILRCVPISNHLYFYWYRQILGQKVEFLVSFYNNEISEKSEIFDDQFSVERPDGSNFTLKIRSTKLEDSAMYFCASSERTGVQPQHFGDGTRLSIL.

The V and J genes are TRBV5-1 and TRBJ2-1; D may be TRBD2 (6 bases). The CDR3 has 14 residues. The V end was cut by 7 bases, the J end by 2 bases, with 13 bases between. In germline, CDR1 is SGHRS, CDR2 YFSETQ. The DNA for the CDR3 is TGCGCCAGCGGCCGTAGCGGAGCCTACAATGAGCAGTTCTTC. Protein: CASGRSGAYNEQFF.

The V call is TRBV18, the J call TRBJ2-1; 11 positions agree with TRBD2. This CDR3 is 16 amino acids long. The V gene's germline CDR1 is KGHSH and CDR2 LQKENI. The V and J ends lost 3 bases and 4 bases, in that order; junction bases with no gene match: 5. The chain's CDR3 is CASSPSSGGRYNEQFF. DNA of the CDR3: TGTGCCAGCTCACCCTCTAGCGGGGGGCGGTACAATGAGCAGTTCTTC.

V gene TRBV5-1 combines with J gene TRBJ1-1; D perhaps matches TRBD1 (6 bases). This CDR3 is built from 16 residues. V lost 5 bases to trimming and J lost 5 bases, with 22 bases between them. Germline V gene sequence: CDR1 SGHRS, CDR2 YFSETQ. CDR3 loop: CASRPREATGSTEAFF. The CDR3 bases are TGCGCCAGCAGGCCTAGGGAGGCGACAGGATCTACTGAAGCTTTCTTT.

CDR3 bases: TGTGCCAGCAGCCAAGATAGCAGGAGGCCAGAATCCAACACTGAAGCTTTCTTT. Amino acids: CASSQDSRRPESNTEAFF. The rearrangement uses TRBV3-1 (or the pseudogene TRBV3-2) and TRBJ1-1; D is ambiguous. Per germline, CDR1 LGHDT and CDR2 YNNKEL (reference sequence). This CDR3 contains 18 residues. Trimming pared 0 bases from V and 2 bases from J, leaving 19 bases between.

CDR3 region: CASSRVGGSYEQYF. CDR3 DNA: TGTGCCAGCAGCCGAGTGGGCGGTTCCTACGAGCAGTACTTC. The J gene is TRBJ2-7, the V gene TRBV7-8; D not resolved. The V gene's germline CDR1 is SGHVS and CDR2 FQNEAQ. The CDR3 is 14 residues long. Trimming stripped 5 bases from V and 1 base from J, with 12 bases between.

This clone occurred once. This sequence joins TRBV12-3 or TRBV12-4 and TRBJ1-1; D ambiguous. The CDR3 consists of 13 residues. V was trimmed by 3 bases and J by 4 bases, leaving 9 bases between them. Written as DNA, the CDR3 is TGTGCCAGCAGTTTCTCGTACCCCACTGAAGCTTTCTTT. This encodes CASSFSYPTEAFF.

This clone occurred many times. V gene TRBV4-3 combines with J gene TRBJ1-1, with D possibly TRBD1 on 6 matching bases. Trimming cost V 1 base and J 6 bases, with 18 bases left between them. The CDR3 sequence is 16 residues long. Looked up from germline, CDR1 is LGHNA and CDR2 is YSLEER. CDR3 amino acids: CASSQGTVYICPEAFF. In DNA, the CDR3 is TGCGCCAGCAGCCAAGGGACAGTGTACATTTGCCCTGAAGCTTTCTTT.

This clone was counted once. This chain connects TRBV6-2 or TRBV6-3 to TRBJ1-1; D unresolved. CDR3 size: 15 residues. V gave up 2 bases and J gave up 0 bases, with 10 bases separating them. Germline V CDR1 and CDR2: MNHEY, SVGEGT. The CDR3 loop reads CASSYASSLNTEAFF. For the CDR3, the DNA is TGTGCCAGCAGTTACGCGAGTTCCCTGAACACTGAAGCTTTCTTT.

The CDR3 reads CASSGQVGNTEAFF. The CDR3 DNA sequence: TGTGCCAGCAGCGGACAGGTGGGGAACACTGAAGCTTTCTTT. The rearrangement links TRBV2 to TRBJ1-1; 7 bases align to TRBD1. The germline CDR1 and CDR2 sequences are SNHLY and FYNNEI. The V and J ends lost 6 bases and 1 base, in that order; junction bases with no gene match: 5. The CDR3 runs 14 residues.

The CDR3 bases are TGTGCCAGCAGCCAAGTTATTGGGAATTCACCCCTCCACTTT. The encoded protein is CASSQVIGNSPLHF. The J gene is TRBJ1-6, the V gene TRBV3-1 (or the pseudogene TRBV3-2); D call uncertain. The CDR3 covers 14 residues. Germline CDR1 is LGHDT and CDR2 is YNNKEL (reference sequence). V was pared by 1 base and J by 7 bases, with 8 bases between.

The CDR3 region has the DNA TGTGCCAGTACCTGGGGTGGGTTTGGGAATCAGCCCCAGCATTTT. Translation: CASTWGGFGNQPQHF. The chain employs TRBV19 and TRBJ1-5, with unresolved D. The CDR3 spans 15 residues. V was clipped by 7 bases and J by 4 bases, with 17 bases between them. The germline gives CDR1 LNHDA, CDR2 SQIVND (reference sequence).

The genes are TRBV18 and TRBJ2-7; 7 nucleotides line up with TRBD1. The CDR3 is 15 residues long. V shed 6 bases, J shed 1 base, and the junction held 9 bases outside the gene matches. The germline CDR1 and CDR2 sequences are KGHSH and LQKENI. CDR3 residues: CASSLGQVLSYEQYF. The CDR3 DNA sequence: TGTGCCAGCTCCCTAGGACAGGTCCTTTCCTACGAGCAGTACTTC.